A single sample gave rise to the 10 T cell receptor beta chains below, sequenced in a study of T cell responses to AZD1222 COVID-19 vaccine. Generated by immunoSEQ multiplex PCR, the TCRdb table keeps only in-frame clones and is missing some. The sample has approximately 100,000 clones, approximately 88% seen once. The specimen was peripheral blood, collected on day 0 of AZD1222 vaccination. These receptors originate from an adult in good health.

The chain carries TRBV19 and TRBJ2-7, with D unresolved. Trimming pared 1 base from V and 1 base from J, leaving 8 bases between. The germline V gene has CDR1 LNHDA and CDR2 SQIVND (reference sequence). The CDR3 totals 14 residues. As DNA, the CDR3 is TGTGCCAGTAGTATAGTAGGAGAATCCTACGAGCAGTACTTC. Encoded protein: CASSIVGESYEQYF.

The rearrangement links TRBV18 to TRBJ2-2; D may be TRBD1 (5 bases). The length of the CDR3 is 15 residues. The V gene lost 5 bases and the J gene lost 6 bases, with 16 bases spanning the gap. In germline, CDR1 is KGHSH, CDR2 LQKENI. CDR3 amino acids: CASSRSTGVSGELFF. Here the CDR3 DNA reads TGTGCCAGCTCAAGGTCTACAGGAGTATCCGGGGAGCTGTTTTTT.

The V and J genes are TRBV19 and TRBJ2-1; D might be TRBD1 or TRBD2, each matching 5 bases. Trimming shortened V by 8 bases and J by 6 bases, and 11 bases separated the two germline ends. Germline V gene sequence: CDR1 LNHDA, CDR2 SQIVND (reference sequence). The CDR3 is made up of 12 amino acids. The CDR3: CASGTLVNEQFF. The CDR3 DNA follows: TGTGCCAGTGGGACGCTAGTCAATGAGCAGTTCTTC.

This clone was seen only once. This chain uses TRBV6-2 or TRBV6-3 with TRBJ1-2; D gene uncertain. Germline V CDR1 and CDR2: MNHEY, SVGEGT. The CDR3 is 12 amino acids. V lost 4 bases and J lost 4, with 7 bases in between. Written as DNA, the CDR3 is TGTGCCAGCAGTTTCGCCGTCTATGGCTACACCTTC. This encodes CASSFAVYGYTF.

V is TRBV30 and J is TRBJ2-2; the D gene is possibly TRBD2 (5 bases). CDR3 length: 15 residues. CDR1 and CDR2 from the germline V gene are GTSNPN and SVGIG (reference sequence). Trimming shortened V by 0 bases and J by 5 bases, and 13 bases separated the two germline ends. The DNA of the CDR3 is TGTGCCTGGAGTGTAGGTCTACCGGGGACCGGGGAGCTGTTTTTT. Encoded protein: CAWSVGLPGTGELFF.

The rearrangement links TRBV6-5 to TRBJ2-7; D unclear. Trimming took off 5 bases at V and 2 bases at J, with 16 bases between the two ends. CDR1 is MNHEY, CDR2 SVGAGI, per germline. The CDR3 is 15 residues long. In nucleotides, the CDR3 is TGTGCCAGCAGTAGTAGGACCGCCCTTACCTACGAGCAGTACTTC. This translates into CASSSRTALTYEQYF.

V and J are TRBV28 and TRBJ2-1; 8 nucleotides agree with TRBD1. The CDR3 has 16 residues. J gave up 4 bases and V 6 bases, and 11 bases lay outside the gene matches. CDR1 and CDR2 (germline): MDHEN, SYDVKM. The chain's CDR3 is CASRTTGEGGYNEQFF. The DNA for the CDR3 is TGTGCCAGCAGAACGACAGGGGAAGGCGGGTACAATGAGCAGTTCTTC.

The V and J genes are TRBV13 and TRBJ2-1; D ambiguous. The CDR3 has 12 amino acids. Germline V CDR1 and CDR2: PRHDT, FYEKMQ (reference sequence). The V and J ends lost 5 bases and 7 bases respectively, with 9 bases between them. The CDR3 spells CASSHGRNEQFF. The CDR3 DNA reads TGTGCCAGCAGCCATGGACGTAATGAGCAGTTCTTC.

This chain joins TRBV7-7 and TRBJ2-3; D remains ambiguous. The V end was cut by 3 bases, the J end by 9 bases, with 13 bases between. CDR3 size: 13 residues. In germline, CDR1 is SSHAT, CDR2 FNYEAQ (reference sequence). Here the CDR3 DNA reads TGTGCCAGCAGCTTGGATCGAGCTGCCACGCAGTATTTT. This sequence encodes CASSLDRAATQYF.

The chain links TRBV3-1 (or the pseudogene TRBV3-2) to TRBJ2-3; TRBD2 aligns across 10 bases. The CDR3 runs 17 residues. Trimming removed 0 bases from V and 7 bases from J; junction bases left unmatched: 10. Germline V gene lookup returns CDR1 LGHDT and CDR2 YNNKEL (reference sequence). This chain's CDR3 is CASSQDEREGRFNTQYF. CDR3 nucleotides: TGTGCCAGCAGCCAAGATGAGCGGGAGGGCCGATTCAATACGCAGTATTTT.